Listed here are 10 T cell receptor beta chains from one sample, sequenced in a study of tissue T cells after allogeneic stem cell transplantation. Time point specified: mouse harvest day 7 after allogeneic transplant. Tail vein injection delivered 10^7 T-cell-depleted bone marrow cells and 10^6 splenic CD5+ T cells. Libraries were prepared by immunoSEQ multiplex PCR; TCRdb keeps only in-frame clonotypes and omits some of them. The data show more than 4,000 clones, 45% to 55% seen once. Sequencing used gut tissue. Receptors were obtained from a female BALB/c mouse given C57BL/6 T cells with graft-versus-host disease after an allogeneic hematopoietic cell transplant.

By frequency in the sample, this clone is medium-sized. Germline and genes here are mouse. The CDR3 extends 1 residue past the end of the read, so its final part is completed from the germline J gene. The chain has TRBV16 and TRBJ2-1, with D possibly matching TRBD2 (6 bases). Germline V lookup: CDR1 SGHSA, CDR2 FRNQAP. V was cut by 0 bases and J by 0 bases, with 6 bases left in between. The length of the CDR3 is 15 residues. CDR3 protein: CASSLEGGNYAEQFF. The sequenced CDR3 bases are TGTGCAAGCAGCTTAGAGGGGGGTAACTATGCTGAGCAGTTC.

A note on this clone: These gene names are mouse names. The read terminates 1 residue before the CDR3 end, so the remaining end is supplied by the germline J gene. The genes are TRBV26 and TRBJ2-5; D unresolved. V was cut by 3 bases and J by 0 bases, with 7 bases left in between. The CDR3 is 14 amino acids. Germline V gene sequence: CDR1 KGHPV, CDR2 FQNQEV (reference sequence). CDR3 bases read: TGTGCCAGCAGTCTACAGATTAACCAAGACACCCAGTAC. Amino acid sequence: CASSLQINQDTQY. The full CDR3 protein reads CASSLQINQDTQYF.

This clone was recorded a few times. Gene names and germline refer to mouse. The CDR3 end lies 1 residue beyond the end of the read and is filled in from the germline J gene. The rearrangement uses TRBV12-1 and TRBJ1-2; D is ambiguous. The CDR3 loop spans 12 amino acids. V lost 3 bases, J lost 0 bases, and 4 bases lay in between. The V gene's germline CDR1 is SGHSN and CDR2 HYEKVE. CDR3 region: CASSTANSDYTF. CDR3 bases read: TGTGCCAGCTCTACAGCAAACTCCGACTACACC.

Worth noting for this clone: Gene names are mouse gene names. Read coverage stops 1 residue before the CDR3 terminus; the germline J gene supplies the remainder. This chain links TRBV16 with TRBJ2-5; TRBD2 matches at 9 bases. There are 15 residues in the CDR3. J lost 4 bases, V lost 1 base, and 3 bases had no gene match. CDR1 is SGHSA and CDR2 is FRNQAP in the germline V gene. This CDR3 reads CASSLGDWGKDTQYF. The DNA read from the CDR3 is TGTGCAAGCAGCTTAGGCGACTGGGGGAAAGACACCCAGTAC.

Comments on this clone: All gene names here are mouse names. The read ends 1 residue before the CDR3 terminus; that terminus is restored from the germline J gene. The chain couples TRBV13-2 to TRBJ2-5; D is unresolved. The CDR3 consists of 14 residues. V shed 2 bases and J shed 0 bases, with 7 bases lying between them. Germline values: CDR1 NNHNN, CDR2 SYGAGS (reference sequence). The part of the CDR3 DNA that was read is TGTGCCAGCGGTGAATTGGAGAACCAAGACACCCAGTAC. Its translation: CASGELENQDTQY. The CDR3 in its entirety is CASGELENQDTQYF.

A remark on this clone: Gene names are the mouse ones. The read stops 1 residue short of the end of the CDR3; the missing end is completed from the germline J gene. The rearrangement uses TRBV12-1 and TRBJ2-1; 8 positions agree with TRBD2. CDR3 length equals 14 residues. Germline V gene data show CDR1 as SGHSN and CDR2 as HYEKVE. V was pared by 2 bases and J by 2 bases, with 1 base of the junction left unmatched. This CDR3 is CASSRLGYYAEQFF. CDR3 DNA (partial): TGTGCCAGCTCTCGACTGGGGTACTATGCTGAGCAGTTC.

On this clone: The gene symbols are mouse symbols. The CDR3 end is not reached by the read, which stops 1 residue before it; the germline J gene fills it in. The J gene is TRBJ2-7, the V gene TRBV13-2; 7 bases fit TRBD2. The CDR3 has 11 residues. Trimming at V came to 5 bases and at J to 5 bases, leaving 1 base not matched to a gene. Germline-derived CDR1 and CDR2 are NNHNN and SYGAGS (reference sequence). This CDR3 reads CASGWGDEQYF. Incomplete CDR3 DNA: TGTGCCAGCGGGTGGGGGGATGAACAGTAC.

Note on this clone: Each gene name is a mouse one. The CDR3 goes on 1 residue after the read ends, and that part is filled in from the germline J gene. V is TRBV26 and J is TRBJ2-4, with TRBD2 as a possible D gene (6 bases). The CDR3 has 14 residues. V lost 4 bases, J lost 0 bases, and 8 bases lay in between. The germline CDR1 and CDR2 sequences are KGHPV and FQNQEV (reference sequence). The CDR3 region is CASSPWGSQNTLYF. The covered CDR3 bases are TGTGCCAGCAGTCCCTGGGGTAGTCAAAACACCTTGTAC.

This clone was detected once. Gene names and germline refer to mouse. Read sequence stops 1 residue before the CDR3 end, and the germline J gene provides the missing end. The rearrangement uses TRBV26 and TRBJ2-4; TRBD1 might be the D (5 bases). This CDR3 comprises 14 residues. Per the germline V gene, CDR1 is KGHPV and CDR2 is FQNQEV (reference sequence). Trimming left V 4 bases short and J 0 bases short, with 8 bases between. CDR3 bases read: TGTGCCAGCAGTCGGACAATTAGTCAAAACACCTTGTAC. It is translated as CASSRTISQNTLY. The entire CDR3 reads CASSRTISQNTLYF.

Only one count was recorded for this clone. Any gene name here is a mouse gene name. The read terminates 1 residue ahead of where the CDR3 ends, so the germline J gene completes it. The chain employs TRBV16 and TRBJ2-7; TRBD2 matches 8 bases. CDR3 length: 14 amino acids. The germline CDR1 and CDR2 sequences are SGHSA and FRNQAP. V lost 3 bases, J lost 3 bases, and 4 bases stayed unmatched. The chain's CDR3 is CASSFGGGDYEQYF. The sequenced part of the CDR3 DNA is TGTGCAAGCAGCTTTGGGGGGGGGGACTATGAACAGTAC.